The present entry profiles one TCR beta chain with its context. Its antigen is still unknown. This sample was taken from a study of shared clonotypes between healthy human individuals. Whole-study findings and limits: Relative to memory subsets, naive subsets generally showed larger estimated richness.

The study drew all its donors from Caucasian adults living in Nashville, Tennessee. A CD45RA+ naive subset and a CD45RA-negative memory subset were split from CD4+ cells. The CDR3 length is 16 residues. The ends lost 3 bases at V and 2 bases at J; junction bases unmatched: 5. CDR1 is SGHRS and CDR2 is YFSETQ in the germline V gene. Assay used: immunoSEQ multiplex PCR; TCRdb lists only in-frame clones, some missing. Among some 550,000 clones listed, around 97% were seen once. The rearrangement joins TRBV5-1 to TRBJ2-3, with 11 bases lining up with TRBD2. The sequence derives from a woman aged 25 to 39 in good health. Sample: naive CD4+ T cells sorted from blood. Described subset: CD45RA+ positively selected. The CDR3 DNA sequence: TGCGCCAGCAGCTACCTAGCGGGAGGTCCCACAGATACGCAGTATTTT. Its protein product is CASSYLAGGPTDTQYF.